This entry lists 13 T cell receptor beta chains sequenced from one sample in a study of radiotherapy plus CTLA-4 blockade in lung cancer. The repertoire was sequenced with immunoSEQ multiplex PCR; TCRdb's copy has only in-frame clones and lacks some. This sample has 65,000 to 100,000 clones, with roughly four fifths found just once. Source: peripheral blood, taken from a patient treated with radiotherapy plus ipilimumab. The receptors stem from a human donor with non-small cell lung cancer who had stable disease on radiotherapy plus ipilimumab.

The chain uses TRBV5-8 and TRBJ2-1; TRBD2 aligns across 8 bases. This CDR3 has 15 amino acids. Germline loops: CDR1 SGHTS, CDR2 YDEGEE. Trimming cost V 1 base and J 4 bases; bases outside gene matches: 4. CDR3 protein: CASSLMAGGYNEQFF. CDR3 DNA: TGTGCCAGCAGCTTGATGGCGGGGGGATACAATGAGCAGTTCTTC. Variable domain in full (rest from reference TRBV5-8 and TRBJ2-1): EAGVTQSPTHLIKTRGQQATLRCSPISGHTSVYWYQQALGLGLQFLLWYDEGEERNRGNFPPRFSGRQFPNYSSELNVNALELEDSALYLCASSLMAGGYNEQFFGPGTRLTVL.

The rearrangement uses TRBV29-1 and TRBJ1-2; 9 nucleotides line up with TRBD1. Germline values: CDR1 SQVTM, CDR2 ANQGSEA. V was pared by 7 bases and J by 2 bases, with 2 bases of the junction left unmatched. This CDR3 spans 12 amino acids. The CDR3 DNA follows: TGCAGCGGCGACAGGGGGAACTATGGCTACACCTTC. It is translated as CSGDRGNYGYTF.

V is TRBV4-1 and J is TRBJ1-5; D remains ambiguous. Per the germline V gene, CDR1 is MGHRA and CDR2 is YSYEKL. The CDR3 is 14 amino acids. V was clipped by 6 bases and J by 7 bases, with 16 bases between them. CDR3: CASSPTASGQPQHF. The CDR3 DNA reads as TGCGCCAGCAGTCCCACGGCCTCGGGCCAGCCCCAGCATTTT.

The DNA for the CDR3 is TGTGCCTGGAGTGTAAACCCAGGACCGCTGGGCTACACCTTC. It encodes CAWSVNPGPLGYTF. This sequence joins TRBV30 and TRBJ1-2, with unresolved D. CDR3 size: 14 residues. Germline-derived CDR1 and CDR2 are GTSNPN and SVGIG (reference sequence). V was cut by 0 bases and J by 8 bases, with 16 bases left in between. The whole variable domain, filled in from reference TRBV30 and TRBJ1-2, reads SQTIHQWPATLVQPVGSPLSLECTVEGTSNPNLYWYRQAAGRGLQLLFYSVGIGQISSEVPQNLSASRPQDRQFILSSKKLLLSDSGFYLCAWSVNPGPLGYTFGSGTRLTVV.

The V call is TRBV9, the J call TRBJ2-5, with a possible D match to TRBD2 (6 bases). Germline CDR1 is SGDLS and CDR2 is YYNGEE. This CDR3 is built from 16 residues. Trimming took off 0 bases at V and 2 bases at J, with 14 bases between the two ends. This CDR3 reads CASSVGHLAGQETQYF. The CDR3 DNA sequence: TGTGCCAGCAGCGTAGGACATCTGGCGGGGCAAGAGACCCAGTACTTC.

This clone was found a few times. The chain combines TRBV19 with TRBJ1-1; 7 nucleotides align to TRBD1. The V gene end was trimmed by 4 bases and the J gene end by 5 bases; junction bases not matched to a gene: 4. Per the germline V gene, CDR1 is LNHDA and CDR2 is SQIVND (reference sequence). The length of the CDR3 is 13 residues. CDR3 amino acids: CASSRDRGTEAFF. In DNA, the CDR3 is TGTGCCAGTAGTAGGGACAGAGGGACTGAAGCTTTCTTT.

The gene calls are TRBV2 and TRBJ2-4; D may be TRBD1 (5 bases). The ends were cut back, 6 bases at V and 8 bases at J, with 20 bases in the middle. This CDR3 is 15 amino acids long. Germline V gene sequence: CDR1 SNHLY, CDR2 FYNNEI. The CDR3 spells CASRARSGAGDIQYF. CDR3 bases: TGTGCCAGCAGAGCCCGCAGTGGGGCAGGAGACATTCAGTACTTC.

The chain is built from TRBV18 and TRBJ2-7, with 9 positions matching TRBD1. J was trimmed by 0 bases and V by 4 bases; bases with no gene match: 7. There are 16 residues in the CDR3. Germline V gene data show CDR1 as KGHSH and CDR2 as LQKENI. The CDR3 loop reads CASSQDRGSPSYEQYF. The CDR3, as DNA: TGTGCCAGCTCACAGGACAGGGGAAGCCCCTCCTACGAGCAGTACTTC. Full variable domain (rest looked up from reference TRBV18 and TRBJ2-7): NAGVMQNPRHLVRRRGQEARLRCSPMKGHSHVYWYRQLPEEGLKFMVYLQKENIIDESGMPKERFSAEFPKEGPSILRIQQVVRGDSAAYFCASSQDRGSPSYEQYFGPGTRLTVT.

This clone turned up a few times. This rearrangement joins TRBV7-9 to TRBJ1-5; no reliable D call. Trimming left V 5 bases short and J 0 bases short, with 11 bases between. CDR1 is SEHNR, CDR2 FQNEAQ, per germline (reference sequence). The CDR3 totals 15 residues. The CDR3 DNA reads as TGTGCCAGCAGCCAGATGGGAAATAGCAATCAGCCCCAGCATTTT. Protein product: CASSQMGNSNQPQHF.

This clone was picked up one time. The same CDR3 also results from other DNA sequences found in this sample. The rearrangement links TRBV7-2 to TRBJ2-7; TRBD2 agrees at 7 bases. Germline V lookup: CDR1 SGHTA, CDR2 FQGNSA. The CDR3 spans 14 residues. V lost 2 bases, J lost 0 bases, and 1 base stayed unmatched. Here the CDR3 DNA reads TGTGCCAGCAGCTTATCGGGGGGCTCCTACGAGCAGTACTTC. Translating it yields CASSLSGGSYEQYF. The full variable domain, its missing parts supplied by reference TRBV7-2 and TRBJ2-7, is GAGVSQSPSNKVTEKGKDVELRCDPISGHTALYWYRQSLGQGLEFLIYFQGNSAPDKSGLPSDRFSAERTGGSVSTLTIQRTQQEDSAVYLCASSLSGGSYEQYFGPGTRLTVT.

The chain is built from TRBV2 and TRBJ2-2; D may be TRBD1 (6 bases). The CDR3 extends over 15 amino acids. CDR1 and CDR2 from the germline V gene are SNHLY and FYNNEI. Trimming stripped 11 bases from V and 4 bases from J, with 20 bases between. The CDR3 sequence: CAVHLRTDPTGELFF. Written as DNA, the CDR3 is TGTGCCGTCCACCTCCGGACAGACCCCACCGGGGAGCTGTTTTTT.

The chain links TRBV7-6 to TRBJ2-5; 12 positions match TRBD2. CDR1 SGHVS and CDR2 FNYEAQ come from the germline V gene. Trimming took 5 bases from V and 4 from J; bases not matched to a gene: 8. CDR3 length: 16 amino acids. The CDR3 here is CASSARLAGASETQYF. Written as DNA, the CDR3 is TGTGCCAGCAGCGCTAGACTAGCGGGAGCTTCAGAGACCCAGTACTTC.

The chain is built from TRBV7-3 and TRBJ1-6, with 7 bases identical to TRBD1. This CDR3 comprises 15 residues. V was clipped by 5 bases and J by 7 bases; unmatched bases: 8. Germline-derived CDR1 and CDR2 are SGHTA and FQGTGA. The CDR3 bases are TGTGCCAGCAGCCAGGGTCCAGGGGGGAATTCACCCCTCCACTTT. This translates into CASSQGPGGNSPLHF.